This is a list of T cell receptor beta chains from one sample in a study of cytomegalovirus exposure and HLA in healthy donors. TCRdb keeps only in-frame clones here, not all; method: immunoSEQ multiplex PCR. The data show 100,000 to 150,000 clones, 75% to 85% seen once. Source material: PBMCs. Receptors originate from a man between 40 and 49 years old in good health and CMV-seronegative. Both conserved end residues are part of each CDR3. The D gene is left open where the match is weak. The size entry is marked missing in some rows and otherwise reads once, few, many or a size class.

v_gene,abundance,d_gene,j_gene,CDR3aa,CDR3nt
TRBV11-2,.,.,TRBJ2-5,CASSLDSNKEETQYF,TGTGCCAGCAGCTTAGATTCGAACAAAGAAGAGACCCAGTACTTC
TRBV30,.,TRBD1,TRBJ2-1,CAWSVTGGSEQFF,TGTGCCTGGAGTGTAACAGGGGGGAGTGAGCAGTTCTTC
TRBV2,few,TRBD2,TRBJ2-7,CASRPGTSAYEQYF,TGTGCCAGCAGGCCCGGGACTAGCGCCTACGAGCAGTACTTC
TRBV30,.,.,TRBJ2-1,CAWNPSLDRGQFF,TGTGCCTGGAACCCATCTCTGGACAGAGGGCAGTTCTTC
TRBV5-1,.,.,TRBJ2-1,CASSLRAGLRDEQFF,TGCGCCAGCAGCTTGAGGGCAGGACTTCGGGATGAGCAGTTCTTC
TRBV30,.,.,TRBJ2-7,CAWRRGSGDEQYF,TGTGCCTGGAGAAGGGGGTCCGGGGACGAGCAGTACTTC
TRBV19,few,.,TRBJ1-6,CASSDRNSPLHF,TGTGCCAGTAGTGACAGAAATTCACCCCTCCACTTT
TRBV15,.,.,TRBJ2-7,CATSKGRQGGYEQYF,TGTGCCACCAGCAAGGGCCGGCAGGGAGGATACGAGCAGTACTTC
TRBV6-1,.,.,TRBJ2-3,CASSVQADTQYF,TGTGCCAGCAGCGTCCAGGCAGATACGCAGTATTTT
TRBV7-2,.,.,TRBJ2-1,CASSQDYYNEQFF,TGTGCCAGCAGCCAGGACTACTACAATGAGCAGTTCTTC
TRBV9,few,.,TRBJ1-4,CASSVDGGINEKLFF,TGTGCCAGCAGCGTGGACGGGGGGATTAATGAAAAACTGTTTTTT
TRBV5-1,few,TRBD1,TRBJ2-1,CASNPGQGAYNEQFF,TGCGCCAGCAACCCCGGCCAGGGGGCCTACAATGAGCAGTTCTTC
TRBV28,.,.,TRBJ1-4,CASGRAGAPRKLFF,TGTGCCAGCGGTAGGGCGGGGGCCCCTAGAAAACTGTTTTTT
TRBV5-1,.,TRBD1,TRBJ2-7,CASSLGQGLTYEQYF,TGCGCCAGCAGCCTAGGACAGGGGCTCACCTACGAGCAGTACTTC
TRBV27,.,.,TRBJ2-7,CASSLSTSYKYEQYF,TGTGCCAGCAGTTTATCGACTAGTTATAAGTACGAGCAGTACTTC
TRBV2,.,TRBD2,TRBJ2-1,CASRDTSGGYNEQFF,TGTGCCAGCAGAGACACTAGCGGAGGCTACAATGAGCAGTTCTTC
TRBV5-6,.,.,TRBJ1-2,CASSLAAGNFLGYTF,TGTGCCAGCAGCTTGGCGGCAGGGAACTTTCTTGGCTACACCTTC
TRBV28,.,.,TRBJ2-2,CASSLGQRTGELFF,TGTGCCAGCAGTTTGGGGCAGCGCACCGGGGAGCTGTTTTTT
TRBV2,.,TRBD1,TRBJ2-3,CASRTTGTGAPFGGQYF,TGTGCCAGCAGGACCACCGGGACAGGGGCCCCGTTTGGTGGGCAGTATTTT
TRBV11-2,once,TRBD1,TRBJ2-1,CASSGTGSYNEQFF,TGTGCCAGCAGCGGGACAGGCTCCTACAATGAGCAGTTCTTC
TRBV19,.,TRBD1,TRBJ2-7,CASSIQTGGYEQYF,TGTGCCAGTAGTATACAGACAGGGGGCTACGAGCAGTACTTC
TRBV28,.,TRBD1,TRBJ1-2,CASSQGQGTYGYTF,TGTGCCAGCAGCCAGGGACAGGGCACCTATGGCTACACCTTC
TRBV30,.,TRBD2,TRBJ2-3,CAWSVLAGQDTQYF,TGTGCCTGGAGTGTACTAGCGGGGCAGGATACGCAGTATTTT
TRBV5-1,.,TRBD2,TRBJ2-2,CASSQGLAVGTGELFF,TGCGCCAGCAGCCAGGGACTAGCGGTGGGCACCGGGGAGCTGTTTTTT
TRBV7-9,.,TRBD1,TRBJ1-1,CASSPRTGNTEAFF,TGTGCCAGCAGCCCCAGGACAGGGAACACTGAAGCTTTCTTT
TRBV6-5,.,TRBD2,TRBJ2-7,CASSSPGLAGEEQYF,TGTGCCAGCAGTTCCCCGGGACTAGCGGGAGAAGAGCAGTACTTC
TRBV5-4,.,TRBD2,TRBJ2-2,CASSRGDTGELFF,TGTGCCAGCAGCCGGGGGGACACCGGGGAGCTGTTTTTT
TRBV7-9,.,TRBD1,TRBJ2-3,CASSSSSSGTGRTDTQYF,TGTGCCAGCAGCTCTTCCAGCTCCGGGACAGGGCGCACAGATACGCAGTATTTT
TRBV7-7,.,.,TRBJ2-5,CASSLEGVSMETQYF,TGTGCCAGCAGCTTAGAGGGGGTTTCGATGGAGACCCAGTACTTC
TRBV27,few,TRBD1,TRBJ1-2,CASSVTPPGQGALGYTF,TGTGCCAGCAGTGTAACCCCTCCGGGACAGGGGGCGCTTGGCTACACCTTC
TRBV4-1,.,TRBD1,TRBJ1-1,CASSPVGRDRAEAFF,TGCGCCAGCAGCCCAGTTGGACGGGACAGGGCCGAAGCTTTCTTT
TRBV7-3,few,.,TRBJ1-1,CASSLNGDTEAFF,TGTGCCAGCAGCTTAAACGGAGACACTGAAGCTTTCTTT
TRBV7-2,.,TRBD2,TRBJ2-5,CASSLPSGGQETQYF,TGTGCCAGCAGCTTACCCTCGGGAGGACAAGAGACCCAGTACTTC
TRBV7-2,.,.,TRBJ2-3,CASRRKSGADTQYF,TGTGCCAGCAGGAGGAAGTCGGGGGCAGATACGCAGTATTTT
TRBV2,.,.,TRBJ2-5,CASSGSGGGQETQYF,TGTGCCAGCAGTGGGTCAGGTGGAGGTCAAGAGACCCAGTACTTC
TRBV5-1,once,TRBD1,TRBJ1-1,CASSSTGFTEAFF,TGCGCCAGCAGCTCGACAGGGTTCACTGAAGCTTTCTTT
TRBV6-5,few,.,TRBJ2-3,CASSYSTPVTDTQYF,TGTGCCAGCAGTTACTCGACACCTGTTACAGATACGCAGTATTTT
TRBV7-2,.,.,TRBJ2-1,CASSATLELTYNEQFF,TGTGCCAGCAGCGCCACGCTGGAGTTGACCTACAATGAGCAGTTCTTC
TRBV2,.,TRBD1,TRBJ1-2,CASSDGQPGGYGYTF,TGTGCCAGCTCGGATGGACAGCCAGGGGGCTATGGCTACACCTTC
TRBV5-4,.,TRBD1,TRBJ2-7,CASGGRDRQEQYF,TGTGCCAGCGGGGGCAGGGACAGACAAGAGCAGTACTTC
TRBV5-1,.,TRBD1,TRBJ2-5,CASSLAPDRGQETQYF,TGCGCCAGCAGCTTGGCCCCCGACAGGGGGCAGGAGACCCAGTACTTC
TRBV2,.,.,TRBJ1-5,CASSEQAEPQHF,TGTGCCAGCAGTGAACAGGCTGAGCCCCAGCATTTT
TRBV2,.,TRBD2,TRBJ2-2,CASSVTSGGTEGGELFF,TGTGCCAGCAGTGTGACTAGCGGGGGAACCGAGGGTGGGGAGCTGTTTTTT
TRBV5-1,.,.,TRBJ2-1,CASSLDVGLAQFF,TGCGCCAGCAGCTTGGACGTAGGGCTAGCGCAGTTCTTC
TRBV6-5,once,TRBD1,TRBJ1-1,CASSLETGAEAFF,TGTGCCAGCAGTTTAGAGACAGGGGCTGAAGCTTTCTTT
TRBV30,.,TRBD1,TRBJ2-7,CAWTDRGGEQYF,TGTGCCTGGACCGACAGGGGTGGCGAGCAGTACTTC
TRBV18,.,TRBD1,TRBJ1-1,CASSLTGEYTEAFF,TGTGCCAGCTCACTAACAGGGGAGTACACTGAAGCTTTCTTT
TRBV18,.,TRBD2,TRBJ2-7,CASSPTSGRYEQYF,TGTGCCAGCTCACCGACTAGCGGGAGGTACGAGCAGTACTTC
TRBV27,.,.,TRBJ1-2,CASSPSGGVGYGYTF,TGTGCCAGCAGTCCTTCCGGGGGGGTGGGGTATGGCTACACCTTC
TRBV19,.,TRBD1,TRBJ2-6,CASSKQGPGANVLTF,TGTGCCAGTAGTAAACAGGGGCCCGGGGCCAACGTCCTGACTTTC
TRBV28,.,TRBD1,TRBJ1-4,CASSGQGAYEKLFF,TGTGCCAGCAGTGGGCAGGGGGCGTATGAAAAACTGTTTTTT
TRBV29-1,.,TRBD1,TRBJ1-2,CSVGQGEGYGYTF,TGCAGCGTAGGACAGGGAGAGGGCTATGGCTACACCTTC